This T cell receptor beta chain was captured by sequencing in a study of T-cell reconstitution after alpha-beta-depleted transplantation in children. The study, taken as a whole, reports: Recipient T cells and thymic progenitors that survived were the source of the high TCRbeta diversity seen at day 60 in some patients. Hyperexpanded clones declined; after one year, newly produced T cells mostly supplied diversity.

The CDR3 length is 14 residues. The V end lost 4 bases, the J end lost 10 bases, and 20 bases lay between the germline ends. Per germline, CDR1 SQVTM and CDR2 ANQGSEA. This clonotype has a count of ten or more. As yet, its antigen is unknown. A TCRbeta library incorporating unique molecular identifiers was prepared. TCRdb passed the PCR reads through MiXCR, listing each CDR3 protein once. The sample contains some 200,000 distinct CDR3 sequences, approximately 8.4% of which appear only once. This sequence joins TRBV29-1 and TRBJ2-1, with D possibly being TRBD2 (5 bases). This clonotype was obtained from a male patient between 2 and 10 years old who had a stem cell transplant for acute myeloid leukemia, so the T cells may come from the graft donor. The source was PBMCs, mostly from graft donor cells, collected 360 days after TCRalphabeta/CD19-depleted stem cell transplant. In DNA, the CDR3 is TGCAGCGTTGGAATGTCTGGGATTTGGAGGGAGCAGTTCTTC. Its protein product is CSVGMSGIWREQFF.